These T cell receptor beta chains were read from a single sample in a study of CD4 T cells in relation to SARS-CoV-2 and coronaviruses. The antigens for these receptors are not known. Sequencing used immunoSEQ multiplex PCR; TCRdb keeps in-frame clones, though not all of them. The repertoire holds under 20,000 clones, 70% to 85% seen once, with 25% to 35% in the top ten. Specimen: CD4+ T cells from PBMCs, cultured in vitro. The receptor source for this set is a human donor in good health. Each CDR3 is given with its conserved first and last residue. D genes are given only for firm matches. Rows may omit the clone size; those that give it use once, few, many or a size class.

TRBV12-3/TRBV12-4	TRBJ1-2	NA	NA	TGTGCCAGCAGTCAACGCAGGGTTTTTGGCTACACCTTC	CASSQRRVFGYTF
TRBV10-1	TRBJ2-7	NA	TRBD2	TGCGCCAGCAGTAAGGGGACTAGCGGGTACTACGAGCAGTACTTC	CASSKGTSGYYEQYF
TRBV28	TRBJ1-4	NA	NA	TGTGCCAGCACCCCCTCGTTGGGGGTTTCCCGCGAAAAACTGTTTTTT	CASTPSLGVSREKLFF
TRBV30	TRBJ1-4	NA	NA	TGTGCCTGGAGACCAGACTCAAATGAAAAACTGTTTTTT	CAWRPDSNEKLFF
TRBV19	TRBJ1-5	few	TRBD1	TGTGCCAGTGACGACAGGGGCAATCAGCCCCAGCATTTT	CASDDRGNQPQHF
TRBV7-2	TRBJ1-1	few	NA	TGTGCCAGCAGTCAGGACAGCTTAAGGTCTTTCTTT	CASSQDSLRSFF
TRBV19	TRBJ2-7	NA	TRBD2	TGTGCCAGTAGTATAGAACTATCTAGCGGAGTGTCCTACGAGCAGTACTTC	CASSIELSSGVSYEQYF
TRBV19	TRBJ2-3	NA	NA	TGTGCCAGTAGTATAGGTTATTGGGATACGCAGTATTTT	CASSIGYWDTQYF
TRBV25-1	TRBJ1-1	NA	NA	TGTGCCAGCAGTGAATATTTCGGGGGCCCGAACACTGAAGCTTTCTTT	CASSEYFGGPNTEAFF
TRBV5-4	TRBJ2-1	NA	TRBD2	TGTGCCAGCAGCATAGGGACTAGCGTTTACAATGAGCAGTTCTTC	CASSIGTSVYNEQFF
TRBV19	TRBJ2-1	NA	TRBD2	TGTGCCAGTAGTCCAAGGACTAGATTCAATGAGCAGTTCTTC	CASSPRTRFNEQFF
TRBV6-5	TRBJ2-1	NA	NA	TGTGCCAGCAGTTGGATAGGGACTGAGCAGTTCTTC	CASSWIGTEQFF
TRBV12-5	TRBJ2-1	NA	NA	TGTGCTAGTGGTCTGACTTGGGGTGAGCAGTTCTTC	CASGLTWGEQFF
TRBV24-1	TRBJ1-2	few	NA	TGTGCCACCAGTGCATTCCGGGACAACTATGAAGGCTACACCTTC	CATSAFRDNYEGYTF
TRBV6-5	TRBJ1-5	few	TRBD1	TGTGCCAGCAGTTACCCTGGACAGGGGGCAGGCCAGCCCCAGCATTTT	CASSYPGQGAGQPQHF
TRBV15	TRBJ2-5	NA	TRBD2	TGTGCCACCTCAGCGTCACTAGCGGGAGCAGAGACCCAGTACTTC	CATSASLAGAETQYF
TRBV20-1	TRBJ1-5	NA	NA	TGCAGTGCTAGTCCAGTAGAAGGGAGGAATCAGCCCCAGCATTTT	CSASPVEGRNQPQHF
TRBV5-1	TRBJ2-6	NA	NA	TGCGCCAGTAAGGCAGGGCCAGGGGCCAACGTCCTGACTTTC	CASKAGPGANVLTF
TRBV11-2	TRBJ2-7	NA	TRBD2	TGTGCCAGCAGCTGGGGACTAGCGGGAAGAGGATACTCCTACGAGCAGTACTTC	CASSWGLAGRGYSYEQYF
TRBV5-8	TRBJ2-7	NA	NA	TGTGCCAGCAGCTTGGCATGGGGGTTTGGCTACGAGCAGTACTTC	CASSLAWGFGYEQYF
TRBV7-9	TRBJ2-5	NA	TRBD2	TGTGCCAGCAGCTCTACTAGCGGGAGCATAGAGACCCAGTACTTC	CASSSTSGSIETQYF
TRBV3-1/TRBV3-2	TRBJ1-2	NA	TRBD1	TGTGCCAGCAGCCCGCGACAGGGGTCCTATGGCTACACCTTC	CASSPRQGSYGYTF
TRBV30	TRBJ1-5	NA	NA	TGTGCCTGGAACGGAAATAGCAATCAGCCCCAGCATTTT	CAWNGNSNQPQHF
TRBV6-1	TRBJ1-4	NA	NA	TGTGCCAGCAGTGAAGCGGGCGGTGGGTCCGATGAAAAACTGTTTTTT	CASSEAGGGSDEKLFF
TRBV10-3	TRBJ1-6	NA	NA	TGTGCCATCAAACCTCTGGGGGGGGATTCACCCCTCCACTTT	CAIKPLGGDSPLHF
TRBV20-1	TRBJ2-3	NA	TRBD2	TGCAGTGCTCCGACTAGCGGGATTCCGTATTTT	CSAPTSGIPYF
TRBV5-4	TRBJ2-3	NA	TRBD2	TGTGCCAGCAGGTCCGGGACTAGCGGGTACGATACGCAGTATTTT	CASRSGTSGYDTQYF
TRBV30	TRBJ2-3	NA	TRBD2	TGTGCCTGGAGTGCCGGGGGGACCACAGATACGCAGTATTTT	CAWSAGGTTDTQYF
TRBV30	TRBJ2-3	NA	NA	TGTGCCTGGGGACCTTCAGGGGCCGATACGCAGTATTTT	CAWGPSGADTQYF
TRBV10-1	TRBJ2-1	NA	NA	TGCGCCAGCAGTGAGGCGGGACGAAGCTCCTACAATGAGCAGTTCTTC	CASSEAGRSSYNEQFF
TRBV3-1/TRBV3-2	TRBJ2-5	NA	TRBD1	TGTGCCAGCAGCCGTTGGACAGGGGTACGGGAGACCCAGTACTTC	CASSRWTGVRETQYF
TRBV5-1	TRBJ2-1	NA	TRBD1	TGCGCCAGCAGCCTGGGACAGGTCTCCTACAATGAGCAGTTCTTC	CASSLGQVSYNEQFF
TRBV5-5	TRBJ2-7	once	NA	TGTGCCAGCAGCTTGGAGGGCGACTACGAGCAGTACTTC	CASSLEGDYEQYF
TRBV4-2	TRBJ1-1	few	TRBD1	TGTGCCAGCAGCCTGACAGGGGACGCCAACGAAGCTTTCTTT	CASSLTGDANEAFF
TRBV24-1	TRBJ2-7	NA	TRBD2	TGTGCCACCAGTGATGGCTCGGTAGCGGGAGGCGAGCAGTACTTC	CATSDGSVAGGEQYF
TRBV18	TRBJ1-1	NA	NA	TGTGCCAGCTCGCCGACAGGCCCTAAGAACACTGAAGCTTTCTTT	CASSPTGPKNTEAFF
TRBV6-1	TRBJ2-3	NA	TRBD1	TGTGCCAGCAGTGCTCGATCAGGGGGTCCCCAAGATACGCAGTATTTT	CASSARSGGPQDTQYF
TRBV30	TRBJ1-5	few	NA	TGTGCCTGGAGTTTCAGTAGCACGGACCAGCCCCAGCATTTT	CAWSFSSTDQPQHF
TRBV28	TRBJ1-1	NA	TRBD1	TGTGCCAGCAGTCTACCCCAGGGGGCGCTTTCGTGGTCTTTCTTT	CASSLPQGALSWSFF
TRBV12-5	TRBJ1-5	NA	NA	TGTGCTAGTGGTCCACAGGGAGCTCAGCCCCAGCATTTT	CASGPQGAQPQHF
TRBV28	TRBJ1-1	NA	NA	TGTGCCAGCAGCCCAGTTAGGGGGAACACTGAAGCTTTCTTT	CASSPVRGNTEAFF